A selection of T cell receptor beta chains follows, all from one sample in a study of Graves' ophthalmopathy and Graves' hyperthyroidism. TCRdb independently ran MiXCR on the multiplex PCR reads; one entry per CDR3 protein. The table has roughly 410,000 distinct CDR3 sequences, 15% to 17% seen once. The specimen was peripheral blood. Source of these receptors: a woman under 30 with stable Graves' hyperthyroidism. CDR3s include the opening cysteine and the closing phenylalanine or tryptophan. A D gene is named only where the DNA matches it firmly. Expanded clones get a size class; other rows say once, few or many, or leave the size out.

CDR3nt	CDR3aa	d_gene	abundance	v_gene	j_gene
TGTGCCAGCAGCTTAGCCCCGGTAGCTACCTATGGCTACACCTTC	CASSLAPVATYGYTF	-	many	TRBV7-2	TRBJ1-2
TGTGCCAGCAGTCCTAGACAGGGAACTGAAGCTTTCTTT	CASSPRQGTEAFF	TRBD1	many	TRBV12-3/TRBV12-4	TRBJ1-1
TGTGCCAACCGGACTAGCGGGGGCCCCGCGGCAGGGCACGAGCAGTACTTC	CANRTSGGPAAGHEQYF	TRBD2	many	TRBV10-3	TRBJ2-7
TGTGCCAGTAGTCCGTACAGGGGAAGGACTGAAGCTTTCTTT	CASSPYRGRTEAFF	TRBD1	many	TRBV19	TRBJ1-1
TGTGCCAGCAGTGAGCGGCAACAGGCGAATCAGCCCCAGCATTTT	CASSERQQANQPQHF	-	many	TRBV27	TRBJ1-5
TGTGCCAGCAGTGGAACAGGGCGGGGAGCTTTCTTT	CASSGTGRGAFF	-	many	TRBV9	TRBJ1-1
TGTGCCATCAGGCCGGGACAAGAGATAGAGACCCAGTACTTC	CAIRPGQEIETQYF	-	many	TRBV10-3	TRBJ2-5
TGTGCCAGCACCGGGCTGGACAGGGTCCGCCGCGAGCAGTACTTC	CASTGLDRVRREQYF	TRBD1	many	TRBV6-1	TRBJ2-7
TGTGCCAGCAGTGAAATAGGCGCCCCACTGGGTAACTATGGCTACACCTTC	CASSEIGAPLGNYGYTF	-	once	TRBV6-1	TRBJ1-2
TGTGCCAGCAGTGAAGCGGGACAGGGGCTTGGTGACGCTTTCTTT	CASSEAGQGLGDAFF	TRBD1	many	TRBV6-1	TRBJ1-1
TGTGCCAGCAGTGAAGCAGTTGGGGAGCAGTACTTC	CASSEAVGEQYF	-	many	TRBV2	TRBJ2-7
TGTGCCAGCAGCAAACTCGGTATCACCTACGAGCAGTACTTC	CASSKLGITYEQYF	-	many	TRBV27	TRBJ2-7
TGCGCCAGCAGCCAAATACATTTAGGGACTGAAGCTTTCTTT	CASSQIHLGTEAFF	-	many	TRBV4-1	TRBJ1-1
TGTGCCAGCACCTATGGGACTTCGGATTCACCCCTCCACTTT	CASTYGTSDSPLHF	-	few	TRBV6-1	TRBJ1-6
TGTGCCAGCAAAAAGGAGGGGCGTCGGTGGGGTAGCAATCAGCCCCAGCATTTT	CASKKEGRRWGSNQPQHF	-	-	TRBV25-1	TRBJ1-5
TGTGCCAGCAGTTTACATGGAGCTAACTATGGCTACACCTTC	CASSLHGANYGYTF	-	many	TRBV28	TRBJ1-2
TGTGCCAGCAGTTTCGGACGGAGTAGGACTTTCTTT	CASSFGRSRTFF	-	many	TRBV2	TRBJ1-1
TGCGCCAGCAGCTTGACAGCGCGAGCGAACACCGGGGAGCTGTTTTTT	CASSLTARANTGELFF	-	many	TRBV5-1	TRBJ2-2
TGTGCCAGCACCGCGGGGGGTTATAATTCACCCCTCCACTTT	CASTAGGYNSPLHF	-	many	TRBV6-1	TRBJ1-6
TGTGCCAGCAGTTCCCACTCGTCACAGGGAGGGGAGACCCAGTACTTC	CASSSHSSQGGETQYF	-	-	TRBV6-2/TRBV6-3	TRBJ2-5
TGCAGCGTTGGTGAGGATTTGGGCATCCAGCATTTT	CSVGEDLGIQHF	-	many	TRBV29-1	TRBJ1-5
TGTGCCAGCAGTCCAACCGCCAATAACGAGCAGTACTTC	CASSPTANNEQYF	-	many	TRBV6-1	TRBJ2-7
TGTGCCAGCACTCGGACTAGCGTTCCAGAGACCCAGTACTTC	CASTRTSVPETQYF	TRBD2	many	TRBV6-1	TRBJ2-5
TGTGCCAGCAGTTCGACCGGGACAGGGGTTTATGGCTACACCTTC	CASSSTGTGVYGYTF	TRBD1	many	TRBV12-3/TRBV12-4	TRBJ1-2
TGTGCCAGCAGTCCGCCCGGACGTGCTCGAGAAGCTTTCTTT	CASSPPGRAREAFF	-	-	TRBV28	TRBJ1-1
TGTGCCAGTAGTGGACAGGAAGGGTTCGACACTGAAGCTTTCTTT	CASSGQEGFDTEAFF	TRBD1	many	TRBV19	TRBJ1-1
TGTGCCAGCAGTTGGGCAGGGCGGGAGACCCAGTACTTC	CASSWAGRETQYF	-	many	TRBV28	TRBJ2-5
TGTGCCAGCAGTTACCGGGGAGCTACCCCCCAAGAGACCCAGTACTTC	CASSYRGATPQETQYF	-	many	TRBV6-5	TRBJ2-5
TGTGCCAGCAGGGCGGGACAGGGAGGGGACTATGGCTACACCTTC	CASRAGQGGDYGYTF	TRBD1	once	TRBV2	TRBJ1-2
TGTGCCAGCAGTTTACGTCTAGGTAGCGGGGCGAACGAGCAGTACTTC	CASSLRLGSGANEQYF	TRBD2	many	TRBV12-3/TRBV12-4	TRBJ2-7
TGTGCCAGCAGTCCGGACGGGGACCCATCCCTATATGGCTACACCTTC	CASSPDGDPSLYGYTF	-	many	TRBV28	TRBJ1-2
TGTGCCAGTAGTGGGGGACGAAACTATGGCTACACCTTC	CASSGGRNYGYTF	-	many	TRBV19	TRBJ1-2
TGCAGCGTTAATAAGATTCGAGATATGAACACTGAAGCTTTCTTT	CSVNKIRDMNTEAFF	-	many	TRBV29-1	TRBJ1-1
TGCAGCGTTGCGACTCTCCGCGAGCAGTACTTC	CSVATLREQYF	-	many	TRBV29-1	TRBJ2-7
TGCAGTGCTAGACCCCCCTGGGAGGGGTCTGGCTACACCTTC	CSARPPWEGSGYTF	-	-	TRBV20-1	TRBJ1-2
TGCGCCAGCAGCAGTCGAGCGGGGGGCAGCTCCTACGAGCAGTACTTC	CASSSRAGGSSYEQYF	TRBD2	-	TRBV5-1	TRBJ2-7
TGTGCCAGCAGTTTACCCGACAGGGACACTGAAGCTTTCTTT	CASSLPDRDTEAFF	TRBD1	-	TRBV12-3/TRBV12-4	TRBJ1-1
TGCGCCAGCAGGCGGGACCAGGGCTATGGCTACACCTTC	CASRRDQGYGYTF	-	many	TRBV5-1	TRBJ1-2
TGTGCCAGCTCGCTGACAGGGGGATGGGGCACTGAAGCTTTCTTT	CASSLTGGWGTEAFF	TRBD1	many	TRBV18	TRBJ1-1
TGCGCCAGCAGCCAAGTCGCGCCAGGAGCCGGGGAGCTGTTTTTT	CASSQVAPGAGELFF	-	many	TRBV4-1	TRBJ2-2
TGTGCCAGCAGCTACGGACAGGGGGTCTATGGCTACACCTTC	CASSYGQGVYGYTF	TRBD1	many	TRBV6-5	TRBJ1-2
TGTGCCAGCAGCTTGGAGGGATCCCCCTTTATCTATGGCTACACCTTC	CASSLEGSPFIYGYTF	-	few	TRBV5-5	TRBJ1-2
TGCGCCAGCAGCTTGGCCAGTTTCACCGCGAACTATGGCTACACCTTC	CASSLASFTANYGYTF	-	many	TRBV5-1	TRBJ1-2
TGCGCCAGCAGCTTGACAGGGATGGAGACCCAGTACTTC	CASSLTGMETQYF	-	many	TRBV5-1	TRBJ2-5
TGTGCCAGCAGCGTGATGGGGACAGCCACCTACGAGCAGTACTTC	CASSVMGTATYEQYF	TRBD1	-	TRBV7-2	TRBJ2-7
TGTGCCAGCAGCCGCTCAGGACAGGGGAGAGTAGGCTATGGCTACACCTTC	CASSRSGQGRVGYGYTF	TRBD1	-	TRBV11-2	TRBJ1-2
TGCGCCAGCAGCCAAGATCATCGGGGGCAAGAGACCCAGTACTTC	CASSQDHRGQETQYF	-	-	TRBV4-1	TRBJ2-5
TGTGCCAGCAACACGGGACAGTACTCTGGAAACACCATATATTTT	CASNTGQYSGNTIYF	TRBD1	-	TRBV6-1	TRBJ1-3
TGTGCCAGCAGCCCGGACAGATCTATTGGCTACACCTTC	CASSPDRSIGYTF	-	once	TRBV30	TRBJ1-2
TGTGCCAGCAGCCATAAGGGACCCAGCTATGGCTACACCTTC	CASSHKGPSYGYTF	-	many	TRBV7-8	TRBJ1-2
TGTGCCAGCCCAGGGGTGGATGGCTACACCTTC	CASPGVDGYTF	-	many	TRBV2	TRBJ1-2
TGTGCCAGCAGCCCGCCGGCGCCCGGGGGGTGGAACGAGCAGTACTTC	CASSPPAPGGWNEQYF	TRBD2	few	TRBV7-3	TRBJ2-7
TGTGCCAGCAGTTTAGCCTCCGGGATAACTAAAAACATTAAGTACTTC	CASSLASGITKNIKYF	-	many	TRBV12-3/TRBV12-4	TRBJ2-4